Sequencing of this T cell receptor (beta chain) was carried out in a study of shared clonotypes between healthy human individuals. Genomic DNA per cell subset filled all wells of several immunoSEQ plates. Profiled with immunoSEQ multiplex PCR; TCRdb holds only in-frame clones, not every one. The top ten hold approximately 0.45% of the sample, which has about 1.5 million clones, 95% to 99% seen once. Splitting the CD4+ cells yielded a CD45RA+ naive subset and a CD45RA-negative memory subset. The length of the CDR3 is 15 residues. CDR1 and CDR2 from the germline V gene are LNHDA and SQIVND (reference sequence). Trimming cost V 3 bases and J 12 bases; bases outside gene matches: 14.

The sequenced material came from naive CD4+ T cells sorted from blood. Noted subset: CD45RA+ positively selected. This clonotype originated in a young man in good health. J is TRBJ2-7 and V is TRBV19; 10 bases are shared with TRBD1. CDR3 nucleotides: TGTGCCAGTAGTATCAGCGGGACAGGGGTCTTACAGCGGTACTTC. Its protein product is CASSISGTGVLQRYF.